The clone carrying this T cell receptor beta chain was seen a few times. No antigen is known for it. The data stem from a study of T-cell memory formation after mild COVID-19. Whole-study findings and limits: Memory cells collected pre-infection included some clones that later responded, suggesting cross-reactive memory joined. Clones that contracted from day 15 to 85 were balanced CD4/CD8, while later expanders leaned CD4+.

cDNA libraries for TCR alpha and TCR beta, carrying sample barcodes and UMIs, came from 5'RACE with constant-segment primers. TCRdb ran MiXCR on the 5' RACE reads and lists one entry per CDR3 protein. The table lists approximately 250,000 distinct CDR3 sequences, 15% to 20% of them singletons. Germline V lookup: CDR1 SGHTA, CDR2 FQGNSA. Trimming left V 5 bases short and J 1 base short, with 7 bases between. The CDR3 spans 13 residues. Sequencing used PBMCs or a T cell subset sorted from them (not recorded which). The sequence was collected from a man aged 18 to 30 who had mild COVID-19 (a few samples of this study predate the infection). Cell type and time point are not known. The chain carries TRBV7-2 and TRBJ2-3; no definite D call. CDR3 in amino acids: CASSLWRTDTQYF. DNA for the CDR3: TGTGCCAGCAGCCTTTGGCGCACAGATACGCAGTATTTT.